This T cell receptor (beta chain) was sequenced in a study of blood T cell repertoires in COVID-19. At the level of the study: There were acute and convalescent COVID-19 samples, and they came from the United States, Italy and Spain.

Trimming removed 7 bases at V and 14 bases at J, with 17 bases between. The CDR3 is 11 amino acids. Germline assignment: CDR1 LGHNT and CDR2 FRNRAP. The authors' processing: Counts of nucleated cells, estimated from reference gene primer amplification, were obtained. Clones were sequenced by immunoSEQ multiplex PCR, and TCRdb holds only the in-frame ones, with some missing. V, J and clone size derive from that table, while D and trimming were established from the DNA sequence. The sample lists approximately 190,000 clones; about four fifths were seen once. This clone was counted many times. V and J are TRBV12-5 and TRBJ1-2; possible D gene TRBD1, 6 bases. The sequencing input was peripheral blood. The source of this sequence is a man aged 55 to 70 with acute or convalescent COVID-19. The CDR3 loop reads CASATQGPGTF. The CDR3 DNA reads as TGTGCTAGTGCCACACAGGGTCCGGGAACCTTC.